This TCR beta chain was sequenced in a study of PD-1 blockade in classical Hodgkin lymphoma. Study results and limitations: Reported baseline diversity: healthy donors highest, relapsed/refractory patients lowest. Patients starting nivolumab less than 1 year after ASCT had lower diversity and were excluded from later analyses. Undefined causes, possibly disease activity or prior therapy, underlie the repertoire differences.

Relapse was seen in all patients after autologous stem cell transplantation, and brentuximab vedotin exposure was variable. There are 13 residues in the CDR3. Germline V lookup: CDR1 MNHEY, CDR2 SVGAGI. The J segment lost 4 bases and the V segment lost 3 bases, leaving 2 bases of the junction unmatched. Only in-frame clones appear in the TCRdb table, and some are missing; sequencing was by immunoSEQ multiplex PCR. The repertoire holds 70,000 to 85,000 clones, with around 93% as singletons. A remark on this clone: Its antigen is not identified.

The sequencing here drew on peripheral blood mononuclear cells (PBMCs), taken at baseline. This chain links TRBV6-5 with TRBJ1-2, with 7 bases that match TRBD1. The sequence came from a human donor with classical Hodgkin lymphoma. The CDR3 loop reads CASSYRDSYGYTF. The CDR3, as DNA: TGTGCCAGCAGTTATCGGGACAGCTATGGCTACACCTTC.